The 5 T cell receptor beta chains in this list originate from one sample, sequenced in a study of cytomegalovirus exposure and HLA in healthy donors (dated by TCRdb to about 2017). The library was built by means of the immunoSEQ multiplex PCR assay. For the multiplex PCR, a mixture combining 60 forward primers for TCR Vbeta segments and 13 reverse primers for TCR Jbeta segments was used. In its TCRdb copy, this immuneACCESS table keeps in-frame sequences only and misses some clones. Where compared with another copy, unresolved V genes explain less than half of these, and the others have no known cause. For this sample there are about 100,000 clones; under 85% appear just once. In total, the top ten clones hold more than 4% of the sample. The sample consisted of PBMCs. All receptors derive from a male donor in good health and CMV-seronegative.

The chain joins TRBV5-6 to TRBJ2-2; the D is unclear. Trimming took off 0 bases at V and 1 base at J, with 10 bases between the two ends. The germline V gene has CDR1 SGHDT and CDR2 YYEEEE. The length of the CDR3 is 16 residues. CDR3 loop: CASSLGADKNTGELFF. CDR3 nucleotide sequence: TGTGCCAGCAGCTTGGGGGCAGATAAGAACACCGGGGAGCTGTTTTTT.

The chain is built from TRBV29-1 and TRBJ2-7, with D perhaps TRBD2 (6 bases). With 6 bases removed from V and 4 bases from J, the gap between germline ends came to 19 bases. This CDR3 has 14 amino acids. Germline CDR1 is SQVTM and CDR2 is ANQGSEA. The DNA of the CDR3 is TGCAGCGTAGGCCGGGCCCTCGGGGGATACGAGCAGTACTTC. Residues: CSVGRALGGYEQYF.

The chain carries TRBV11-2 and TRBJ2-5, with a tentative D call TRBD1 (5 bases). CDR1 and CDR2 (germline): SGHAT, FQNNGV. This CDR3 contains 13 residues. V shed 1 base and J shed 4 bases, with 7 bases lying between them. The DNA of the CDR3 is TGTGCCAGCAGCTTAGCACAGGCAGAGACCCAGTACTTC. Protein: CASSLAQAETQYF.

The chain employs TRBV9 and TRBJ2-7; D uncertain. Germline CDR1 is SGDLS and CDR2 is YYNGEE. Trimming pared 4 bases from V and 3 bases from J, leaving 20 bases between. The CDR3 totals 16 residues. The chain's CDR3 is CASSHPADSSNYEQYF. The CDR3 DNA is TGTGCCAGCAGCCACCCGGCGGATAGCTCCAACTACGAGCAGTACTTC.

This clone was detected once. The gene calls are TRBV18 and TRBJ1-1; a possible D gene is TRBD1 (6 bases). Germline CDR1 reads KGHSH; CDR2 reads LQKENI. This CDR3 comprises 15 residues. V gave up 3 bases and J gave up 3 bases, with 14 bases separating them. The CDR3, as DNA: TGTGCCAGCTCACCTAAAACAGGGAGGGACACTGAAGCTTTCTTT. Its translation is CASSPKTGRDTEAFF. Full variable domain (rest looked up from reference TRBV18 and TRBJ1-1): NAGVMQNPRHLVRRRGQEARLRCSPMKGHSHVYWYRQLPEEGLKFMVYLQKENIIDESGMPKERFSAEFPKEGPSILRIQQVVRGDSAAYFCASSPKTGRDTEAFFGQGTRLTVV.